This T cell receptor (beta chain) is from a study of naive and memory T cell subsets. Overall study findings and caveats: Between naive and memory subsets, TCR abundance power law exponents differed. A clonotype means one alpha or beta sequence, not an alpha/beta pair. A few larger clonotypes appeared in naive repertoires, especially CD8, possibly memory cells re-expressing CD45RA.

About this clonotype itself: Its antigen remains unknown.

The beta constant-region primer was an equimolar mix of two oligonucleotides covering TRBC1 and TRBC2. Nested alpha and beta constant-region primers with the SP2 primer drove four PCR rounds on ligated cDNA. TCRdb passed the UMI-ligation and nested PCR reads through MiXCR, listing each CDR3 protein once. The sample holds over 80,000 distinct CDR3 sequences, 10% to 12% seen once. The sample comprised naive CD4+ T cells from blood. This receptor was taken from a human donor in good health.

CDR3 sequence reads: CASRRASGQPQHF. Written as DNA, the CDR3 is TGTGCCAGCAGGCGGGCCTCCGGACAGCCCCAGCATTTT. The chain has TRBV12-3 or TRBV12-4 and TRBJ1-5; no clear D. The CDR3 length is 13 residues. Trimming stripped 6 bases from V and 7 bases from J, with 13 bases between.